A single sample is the source of the 16 T cell receptor beta chains below, sequenced in a study of Graves' ophthalmopathy and Graves' hyperthyroidism. Amplification targeted the TCR beta CDR3 regions, with RNA transcripts as the source material. HTBI primers were used in a first-round RT-PCR, which preceded a second-round multiplex PCR. Using its own MiXCR run on the multiplex PCR reads, TCRdb lists one record per CDR3 protein. The repertoire has fewer than 400,000 distinct CDR3 sequences, 15% to 20% of them found once; the top ten carry around 1.4%. Sequencing used peripheral blood. The receptor source for this set is a woman under 30 with Graves' ophthalmopathy.

This clonotype was recorded at least ten times. The chain recombines TRBV15 with TRBJ1-3, with D possibly TRBD1 on 5 matching bases. V lost 3 bases and J lost 1, with 7 bases in between. The germline CDR1 and CDR2 sequences are LNHNV and YYDKDF (reference sequence). The CDR3 totals 14 residues. The CDR3 bases are TGTGCCACCAGCAGCGGGGCTTCTGGAAACACCATATATTTT. Encoded protein: CATSSGASGNTIYF.

This clonotype was detected ten times or more. The chain combines TRBV6-5 with TRBJ2-5; maybe TRBD2 (6 bases). The V gene's germline CDR1 is MNHEY and CDR2 SVGAGI. V was cut by 6 bases and J by 5 bases, with 16 bases left in between. The CDR3 extends over 14 amino acids. The CDR3 sequence: CASRRDQGGETQYF. The DNA for the CDR3 is TGTGCCAGCAGACGGGACCAGGGAGGCGAGACCCAGTACTTC.

This clonotype appeared many times. The chain recombines TRBV28 with TRBJ2-5, with TRBD1 matching 8 bases. Germline CDR1 and CDR2: MDHEN and SYDVKM. CDR3 length: 15 residues. Germline trimming cut 3 bases from V and 6 bases from J; bases unmatched to any gene: 9. The CDR3 here is CASSFRSGGMKTQYF. In DNA, the CDR3 is TGTGCCAGCAGTTTTAGGTCAGGGGGCATGAAGACCCAGTACTTC.

This clonotype was seen repeatedly, ten times or more. The rearrangement joins TRBV12-3 or TRBV12-4 to TRBJ1-5; 7 bases map to TRBD1. This CDR3 comprises 14 residues. The junction had 6 bases not matched to a gene; V was cut back by 3 bases and J by 7 bases. Here the CDR3 reads CASSFSEGAQPQHF. The DNA of the CDR3 is TGTGCCAGCAGTTTTAGTGAGGGGGCACAGCCCCAGCATTTT.

This clonotype was seen ten or more times. V is TRBV30 and J is TRBJ2-4; D is possibly TRBD2 (5 bases). CDR1 is GTSNPN, CDR2 SVGIG, per germline (reference sequence). Trimming took off 4 bases at V and 8 bases at J, with 12 bases between the two ends. The CDR3 is 12 amino acids. CDR3 sequence reads: CAWNPGSDIQYF. In DNA, the CDR3 is TGTGCCTGGAACCCGGGGTCGGACATTCAGTACTTC.

This clonotype was observed many times. The chain joins TRBV6-2 or TRBV6-3 to TRBJ1-5; 9 bases map to TRBD1. Germline CDR1 reads MNHEY; CDR2 reads SVGEGT. The CDR3 totals 16 residues. V lost 0 bases and J lost 2; bases outside the gene matches: 2. The CDR3 DNA is TGTGCCAGCAGTTACTCGGGACAGGGTGGCAATCAGCCCCAGCATTTT. Translated, it gives CASSYSGQGGNQPQHF.

This clonotype was seen at least ten times. The chain employs TRBV19 and TRBJ2-2; D gene unclear. Germline V gene data show CDR1 as LNHDA and CDR2 as SQIVND (reference sequence). With 7 bases removed from V and 5 bases from J, the gap between germline ends came to 5 bases. This CDR3 contains 11 residues. The CDR3 DNA reads TGTGCCAGTACCGTAACCGGGGAGCTGTTTTTT. Its protein product is CASTVTGELFF. Together with reference TRBV19 and TRBJ2-2, the CDR3 gives the full variable domain: DGGITQSPKYLFRKEGQNVTLSCEQNLNHDAMYWYRQDPGQGLRLIYYSQIVNDFQKGDIAEGYSVSREKKESFPLTVTSAQKNPTAFYLCASTVTGELFFGEGSRLTVL.

This clonotype was counted at least ten times. The chain links TRBV6-5 to TRBJ2-7, with D possibly being TRBD1 (6 bases). The CDR3 loop spans 12 amino acids. Germline V CDR1 and CDR2: MNHEY, SVGAGI. V was clipped by 11 bases and J by 2 bases, with 13 bases between them. The CDR3 nucleotides read TGTGCCGGTGGACAGATTCCCTACGAGCAGTACTTC. Translation: CAGGQIPYEQYF.

The chain combines TRBV7-6 with TRBJ2-3; 9 positions agree with TRBD2. The trim removed 1 base at V and 0 bases at J, leaving 2 bases unmatched. Germline-derived CDR1 and CDR2 are SGHVS and FNYEAQ. The CDR3 is made up of 16 amino acids. In nucleotides, the CDR3 is TGTGCCAGCAGCTTAGGTACTAGCGGGAGCACAGATACGCAGTATTTT. It yields the protein CASSLGTSGSTDTQYF. Variable domain in full (rest from reference TRBV7-6 and TRBJ2-3): GAGVSQSPRYKVTKRGQDVALRCDPISGHVSLYWYRQALGQGPEFLTYFNYEAQQDKSGLPNDRFSAERPEGSISTLTIQRTEQRDSAMYRCASSLGTSGSTDTQYFGPGTRLTVL.

This clonotype came up many times. This chain connects TRBV10-3 to TRBJ2-7; possibly TRBD1 for D (6 bases). The CDR3 runs to 15 residues. CDR1 and CDR2 (germline): ENHRY, SYGVKD. V lost 3 bases and J 2 bases, leaving 14 bases between the germline ends. CDR3: CAISDLRTVTYEQYF. As DNA, the CDR3 is TGTGCCATCAGTGACCTTCGGACAGTCACCTACGAGCAGTACTTC.

A few counts support this clonotype. The rearrangement links TRBV4-2 to TRBJ1-2; D is unclear. The CDR3 consists of 12 residues. CDR1 and CDR2 (germline): LGHNA, YNFKEQ. V lost 2 bases to trimming and J lost 8 bases, with 9 bases between them. The CDR3 DNA reads TGTGCCAGCAGCCAACCGCCTGGGGGCTACACCTTC. Encoded protein: CASSQPPGGYTF.

Ten or more counts support this clonotype. The chain combines TRBV12-3 or TRBV12-4 with TRBJ2-7; tentatively, D is TRBD2 (6 bases). Trimming shortened V by 6 bases and J by 5 bases, and 20 bases separated the two germline ends. The CDR3 has 15 amino acids. The CDR3 is CASRLGSGLLNEQYF. The CDR3 DNA is TGTGCCAGCAGATTGGGAAGCGGGTTACTTAACGAGCAGTACTTC.

This clonotype was counted at least ten times. This sequence joins TRBV6-5 and TRBJ2-5; D is ambiguous. Germline assignment: CDR1 MNHEY and CDR2 SVGAGI. The CDR3 has 15 amino acids. Trimming pared 4 bases from V and 4 bases from J, leaving 16 bases between. The CDR3 region has the DNA TGTGCCAGCAGTTCCTCCGAGCTACATACAGAGACCCAGTACTTC. Its translation: CASSSSELHTETQYF.

This clonotype has ten or more counts. V and J are TRBV6-4 and TRBJ2-6; D is unclear. Germline V lookup: CDR1 MRHNA, CDR2 SNTAGT. The CDR3 runs to 15 residues. Between the trimmed V and J ends, which lost 3 bases and 0 bases, there was a span of 6 bases. The CDR3 sequence: CASSETDSGANVLTF. CDR3 DNA sequence: TGTGCCAGCAGTGAAACCGACTCTGGGGCCAACGTCCTGACTTTC.

This clonotype has at least ten counts. V and J are TRBV11-2 and TRBJ1-1; TRBD1 agrees at 7 bases. In germline, CDR1 is SGHAT, CDR2 FQNNGV. The CDR3 is 16 amino acids. V shed 4 bases, J shed 1 base, and the junction held 9 bases outside the gene matches. CDR3 coding DNA: TGTGCCAGCAGCTCCCGGACAGGTAATAAGAACACTGAAGCTTTCTTT. Protein product: CASSSRTGNKNTEAFF.

This clonotype was detected many times. The genes are TRBV6-5 and TRBJ1-6, with a weak D call TRBD1 (5 bases). The CDR3 loop spans 15 amino acids. Germline V gene lookup returns CDR1 MNHEY and CDR2 SVGAGI. Trimming shortened V by 6 bases and J by 8 bases, and 17 bases separated the two germline ends. CDR3 amino acids: CASRRDPGEDSPLHF. The CDR3 region has the DNA TGTGCCAGCAGACGAGACCCGGGGGAAGATTCACCCCTCCACTTT.